The subject of this entry is one T cell receptor (beta chain). Its antigen is currently unknown. The CDR3 contains 14 residues. From germline, CDR1 is SGHTA and CDR2 FQGNSA. The V end was cut by 4 bases, the J end by 4 bases, with 12 bases between. The data were taken from a study of glioma-infiltrating T cells after dendritic cell vaccination. General study points: Survival was not directly related to TCR clonality in these patients.

The PCR used 60 V beta and 13 J beta primers. Data came from immunoSEQ multiplex PCR; TCRdb stores just in-frame clones and leaves some out. The table includes 80,000 to 95,000 clones, more than 75% detected once. This chain links TRBV7-2 with TRBJ2-3, with D possibly being TRBD1 (6 bases). The specimen comprised blood, sampled before dendritic cell vaccination. This TCR was recovered from a human donor with glioblastoma. This CDR3 reads CASSSQGTADTQYF. The CDR3 DNA is TGTGCCAGCAGCTCACAGGGAACAGCAGATACGCAGTATTTT.